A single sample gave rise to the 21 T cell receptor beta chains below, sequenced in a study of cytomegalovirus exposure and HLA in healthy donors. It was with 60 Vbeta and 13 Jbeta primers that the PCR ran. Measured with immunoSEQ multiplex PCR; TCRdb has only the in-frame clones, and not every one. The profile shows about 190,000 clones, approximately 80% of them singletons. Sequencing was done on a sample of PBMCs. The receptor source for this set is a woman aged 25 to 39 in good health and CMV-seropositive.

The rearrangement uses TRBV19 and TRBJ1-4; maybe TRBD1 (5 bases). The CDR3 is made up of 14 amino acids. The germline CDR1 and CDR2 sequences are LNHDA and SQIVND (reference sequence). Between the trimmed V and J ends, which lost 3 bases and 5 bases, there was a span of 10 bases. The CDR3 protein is CASSISGGNEKLFF. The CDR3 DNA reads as TGTGCCAGTAGTATTTCCGGGGGAAATGAAAAACTGTTTTTT.

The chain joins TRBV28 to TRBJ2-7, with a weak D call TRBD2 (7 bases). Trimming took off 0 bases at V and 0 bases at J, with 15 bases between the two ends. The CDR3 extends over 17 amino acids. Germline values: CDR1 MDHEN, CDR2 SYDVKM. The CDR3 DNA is TGTGCCAGCAGTTTATGGGTTTCCGGGGGGCCCTCCTACGAGCAGTACTTC. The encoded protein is CASSLWVSGGPSYEQYF.

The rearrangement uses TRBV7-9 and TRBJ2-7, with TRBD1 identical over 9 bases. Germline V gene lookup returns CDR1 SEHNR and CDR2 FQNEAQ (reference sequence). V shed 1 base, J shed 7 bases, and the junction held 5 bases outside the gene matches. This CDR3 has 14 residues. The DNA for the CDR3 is TGTGCCAGCAGCTTAGGAGGGACAGGGCAAGAGCAGTACTTC. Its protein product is CASSLGGTGQEQYF.

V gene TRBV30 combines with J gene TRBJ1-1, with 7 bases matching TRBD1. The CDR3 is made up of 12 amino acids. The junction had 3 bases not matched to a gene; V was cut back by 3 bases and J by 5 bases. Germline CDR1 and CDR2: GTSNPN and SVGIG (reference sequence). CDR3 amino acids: CAWSTGETEAFF. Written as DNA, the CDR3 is TGTGCCTGGAGCACAGGGGAGACTGAAGCTTTCTTT. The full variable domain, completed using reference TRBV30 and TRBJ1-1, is SQTIHQWPATLVQPVGSPLSLECTVEGTSNPNLYWYRQAAGRGLQLLFYSVGIGQISSEVPQNLSASRPQDRQFILSSKKLLLSDSGFYLCAWSTGETEAFFGQGTRLTVV.

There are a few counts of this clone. This CDR3 is CASSLYRGTEAFF. Written as DNA, the CDR3 is TGTGCCAGCAGCTTGTATAGGGGAACTGAAGCTTTCTTT. V usage is TRBV5-4 and J usage is TRBJ1-1, with D possibly TRBD1 on 5 matching bases. V was clipped by 1 base and J by 5 bases, with 9 bases between them. Looked up from germline, CDR1 is SGHNT and CDR2 is YYREEE (reference sequence). The CDR3 has 13 residues. Looking up the rest from reference TRBV5-4 and TRBJ1-1 gives the full variable domain: ETGVTQSPTHLIKTRGQQVTLRCSSQSGHNTVSWYQQALGQGPQFIFQYYREEENGRGNFPPRFSGLQFPNYSSELNVNALELDDSALYLCASSLYRGTEAFFGQGTRLTVV.

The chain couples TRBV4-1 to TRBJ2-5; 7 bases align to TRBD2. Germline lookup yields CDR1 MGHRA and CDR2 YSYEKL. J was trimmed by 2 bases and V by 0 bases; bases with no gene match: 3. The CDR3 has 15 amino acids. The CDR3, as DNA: TGCGCCAGCAGCCAAGAGGGGAGGGAGCAAGAGACCCAGTACTTC. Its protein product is CASSQEGREQETQYF.

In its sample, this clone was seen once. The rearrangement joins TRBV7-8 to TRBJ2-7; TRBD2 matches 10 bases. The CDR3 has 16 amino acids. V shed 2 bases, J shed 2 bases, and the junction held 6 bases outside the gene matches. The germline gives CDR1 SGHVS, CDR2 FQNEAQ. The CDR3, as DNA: TGTGCCAGCAGCTTACTGACTAGCGGGTCTGCCTACGAGCAGTACTTC. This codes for CASSLLTSGSAYEQYF.

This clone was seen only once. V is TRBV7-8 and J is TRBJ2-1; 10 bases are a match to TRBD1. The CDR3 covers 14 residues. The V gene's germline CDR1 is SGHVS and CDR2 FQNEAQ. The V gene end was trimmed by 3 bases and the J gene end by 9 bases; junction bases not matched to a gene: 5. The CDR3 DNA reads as TGTGCCAGCAGCTTGACAGGGGGCTTTGGTGAGCAGTTCTTC. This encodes CASSLTGGFGEQFF. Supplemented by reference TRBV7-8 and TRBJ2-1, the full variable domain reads GAGVSQSPRYKVAKRGQDVALRCDPISGHVSLFWYQQALGQGPEFLTYFQNEAQLDKSGLPSDRFFAERPEGSVSTLKIQRTQQEDSAVYLCASSLTGGFGEQFFGPGTRLTVL.

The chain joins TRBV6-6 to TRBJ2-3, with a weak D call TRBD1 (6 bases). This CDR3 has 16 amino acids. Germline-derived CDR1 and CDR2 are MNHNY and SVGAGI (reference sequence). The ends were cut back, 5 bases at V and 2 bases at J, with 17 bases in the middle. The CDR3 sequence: CASSPWRGGNTDTQYF. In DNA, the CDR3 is TGTGCCAGCAGTCCTTGGCGAGGGGGTAACACAGATACGCAGTATTTT.

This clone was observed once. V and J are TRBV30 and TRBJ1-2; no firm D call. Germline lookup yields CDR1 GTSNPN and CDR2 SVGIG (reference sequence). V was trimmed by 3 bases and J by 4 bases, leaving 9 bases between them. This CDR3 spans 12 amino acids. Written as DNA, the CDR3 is TGTGCCTGGAGCGTAGAGGGCTATGGCTACACCTTC. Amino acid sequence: CAWSVEGYGYTF.

The DNA of the CDR3 is TGTGCCAGCAGCTTGGTGGGCAGGGCGGCCGGCGGGGAGCTGTTTTTT. This codes for CASSLVGRAAGGELFF. The chain couples TRBV5-6 to TRBJ2-2; maybe TRBD1 (5 bases). CDR3 length equals 16 residues. Germline values: CDR1 SGHDT, CDR2 YYEEEE. V lost 0 bases, J lost 7 bases, and 16 bases lay in between.

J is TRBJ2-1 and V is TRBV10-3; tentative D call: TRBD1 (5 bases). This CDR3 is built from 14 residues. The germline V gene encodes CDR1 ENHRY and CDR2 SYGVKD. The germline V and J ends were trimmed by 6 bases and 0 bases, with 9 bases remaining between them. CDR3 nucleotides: TGTGCCATCAGGGACACCAACTCCTACAATGAGCAGTTCTTC. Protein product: CAIRDTNSYNEQFF.

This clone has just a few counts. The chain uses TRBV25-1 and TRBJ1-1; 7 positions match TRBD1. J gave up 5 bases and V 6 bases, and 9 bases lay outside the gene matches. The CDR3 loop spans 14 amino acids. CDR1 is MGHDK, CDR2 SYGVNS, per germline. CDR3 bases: TGTGCCAGCAGCCCCTCAGGGGGGAGGACTGAAGCTTTCTTT. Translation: CASSPSGGRTEAFF.

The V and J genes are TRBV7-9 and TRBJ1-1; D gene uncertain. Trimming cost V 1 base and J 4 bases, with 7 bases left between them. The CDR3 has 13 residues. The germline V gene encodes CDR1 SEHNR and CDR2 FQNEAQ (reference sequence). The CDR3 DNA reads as TGTGCCAGCAGCTTAGGTAGCGGCACTGAAGCTTTCTTT. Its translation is CASSLGSGTEAFF.

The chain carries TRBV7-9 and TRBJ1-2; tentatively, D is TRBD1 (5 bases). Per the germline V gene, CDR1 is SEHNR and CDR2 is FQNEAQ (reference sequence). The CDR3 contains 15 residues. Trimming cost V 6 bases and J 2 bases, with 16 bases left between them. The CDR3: CASSSPGLPNYGYTF. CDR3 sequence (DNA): TGTGCCAGCAGTTCGCCGGGACTACCAAACTATGGCTACACCTTC. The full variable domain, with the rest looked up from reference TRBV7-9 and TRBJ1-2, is DTGVSQNPRHKITKRGQNVTFRCDPISEHNRLYWYRQTLGQGPEFLTYFQNEAQLEKSRLLSDRFSAERPKGSFSTLEIQRTEQGDSAMYLCASSSPGLPNYGYTFGSGTRLTVV.

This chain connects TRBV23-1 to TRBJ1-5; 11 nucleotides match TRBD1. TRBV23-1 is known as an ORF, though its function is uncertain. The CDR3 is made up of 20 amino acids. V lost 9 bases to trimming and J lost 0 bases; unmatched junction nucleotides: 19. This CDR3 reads CARATRWTGGKAYSNQPQHF. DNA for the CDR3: TGCGCCAGAGCTACCCGGTGGACAGGGGGCAAGGCCTATAGCAATCAGCCCCAGCATTTT.

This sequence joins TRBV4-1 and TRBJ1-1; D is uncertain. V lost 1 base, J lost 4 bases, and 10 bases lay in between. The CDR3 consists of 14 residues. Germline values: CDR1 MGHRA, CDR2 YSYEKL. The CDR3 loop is CASSQGRGSTEAFF. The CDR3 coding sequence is TGCGCCAGCAGCCAAGGACGGGGTAGCACTGAAGCTTTCTTT.

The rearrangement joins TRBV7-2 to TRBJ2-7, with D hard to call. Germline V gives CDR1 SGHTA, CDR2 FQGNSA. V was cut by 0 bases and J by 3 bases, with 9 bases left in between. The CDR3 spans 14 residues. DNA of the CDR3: TGTGCCAGCAGCTTAGCAGACATCTACTACGAGCAGTACTTC. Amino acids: CASSLADIYYEQYF.

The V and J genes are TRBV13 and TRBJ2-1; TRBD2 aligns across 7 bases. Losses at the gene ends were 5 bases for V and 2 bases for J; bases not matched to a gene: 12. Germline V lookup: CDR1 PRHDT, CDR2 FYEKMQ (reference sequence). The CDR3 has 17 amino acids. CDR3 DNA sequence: TGTGCCAGCAGCCCACCGGAGGGCGGGAGTGCCTACAATGAGCAGTTCTTC. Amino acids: CASSPPEGGSAYNEQFF.

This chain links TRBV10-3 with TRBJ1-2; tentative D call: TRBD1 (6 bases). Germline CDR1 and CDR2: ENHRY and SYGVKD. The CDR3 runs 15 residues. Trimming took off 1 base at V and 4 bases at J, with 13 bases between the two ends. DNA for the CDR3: TGTGCCATCAGTGAGTGGGGGCCCAAGGTCTATGGCTACACCTTC. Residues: CAISEWGPKVYGYTF.

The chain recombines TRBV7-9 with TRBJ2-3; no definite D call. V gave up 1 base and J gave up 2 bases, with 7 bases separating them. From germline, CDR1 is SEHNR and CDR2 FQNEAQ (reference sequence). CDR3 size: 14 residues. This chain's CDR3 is CASSLVQVTDTQYF. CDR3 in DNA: TGTGCCAGCAGCTTAGTCCAGGTCACAGATACGCAGTATTTT. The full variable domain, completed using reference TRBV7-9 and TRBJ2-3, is DTGVSQNPRHKITKRGQNVTFRCDPISEHNRLYWYRQTLGQGPEFLTYFQNEAQLEKSRLLSDRFSAERPKGSFSTLEIQRTEQGDSAMYLCASSLVQVTDTQYFGPGTRLTVL.